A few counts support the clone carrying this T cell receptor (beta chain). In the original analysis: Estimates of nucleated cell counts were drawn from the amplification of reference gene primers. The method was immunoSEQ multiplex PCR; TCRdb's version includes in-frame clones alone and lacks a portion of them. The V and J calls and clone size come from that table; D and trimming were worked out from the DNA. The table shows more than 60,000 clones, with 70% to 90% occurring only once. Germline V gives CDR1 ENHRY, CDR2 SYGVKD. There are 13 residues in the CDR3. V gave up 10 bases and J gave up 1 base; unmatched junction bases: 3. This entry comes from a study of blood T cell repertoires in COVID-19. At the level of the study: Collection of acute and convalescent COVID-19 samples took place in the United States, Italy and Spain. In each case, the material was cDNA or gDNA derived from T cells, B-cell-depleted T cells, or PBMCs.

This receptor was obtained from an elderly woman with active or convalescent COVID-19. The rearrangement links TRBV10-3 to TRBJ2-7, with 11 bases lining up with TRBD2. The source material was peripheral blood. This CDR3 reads CATWTSGSYEQYF. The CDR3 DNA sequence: TGTGCCACATGGACTAGCGGGTCCTACGAGCAGTACTTC.